Below, 20 T cell receptor beta chains from the same sample are listed, as sequenced in a study of CXCR3-negative and CXCR3-positive naive CD8 T cells. All TRB cDNA libraries came from 5' RACE performed with UMI labels. TCRdb reprocessed the 5' RACE reads, keeping one entry per CDR3 protein, no DNA. The table lists some 120,000 distinct CDR3 sequences. Overall study findings and caveats: The TRB CDR3s that CXCR3-positive naive cells carried were more hydrophobic than those of CXCR3-negative naive cells.

Which antigens these TCRs recognize remains unknown. Sample: naive CXCR3+ CD8+ T cells from blood. Subset given: CD45RO-CCR7+CD27+CD95- naive CD8+ T cells expressing CXCR3 (TNR3+). The receptors stem from a human donor in good health. Some clones in this sample may be carry-over from other donors' samples.

The V call is TRBV7-9, the J call TRBJ2-7. This CDR3 has 15 residues. Per germline, CDR1 SEHNR and CDR2 FQNEAQ (reference sequence). The chain's CDR3 is CASSLPGRSSYEQYF.

V and J are TRBV4-1 and TRBJ2-1; the TRBD1 assignment by TCRdb is unverifiable without DNA. Germline assignment: CDR1 MGHRA and CDR2 YSYEKL. There are 14 residues in the CDR3. This CDR3 reads CASSQTSRGYEQFF.

The rearrangement uses TRBV30 and TRBJ2-7; the TRBD2 assignment by TCRdb is unverifiable without DNA. Germline lookup yields CDR1 GTSNPN and CDR2 SVGIG (reference sequence). The CDR3 totals 12 residues. This CDR3 reads CAWADLLDEQYF.

The chain has TRBV20-1 and TRBJ2-7. The CDR3 spans 15 residues. The germline gives CDR1 DFQATT, CDR2 SNEGSKA (reference sequence). The chain's CDR3 is CSARPRLVDRYEQYF.

The chain joins TRBV7-3 to TRBJ1-6. Germline V gene data show CDR1 as SGHTA and CDR2 as FQGTGA. This CDR3 has 15 residues. This chain's CDR3 is CASSLNAGGDSPLHF.

V gene TRBV28 combines with J gene TRBJ2-5. The germline gives CDR1 MDHEN, CDR2 SYDVKM. CDR3 length: 12 amino acids. The CDR3 spells CASSDPKETQYF.

The chain has TRBV6-2 or TRBV6-3 and TRBJ1-2. Looked up from germline, CDR1 is MNHEY and CDR2 is SVGEGT. This CDR3 has 13 amino acids. The CDR3 spells CASRLEVDYGYTF.

The chain has TRBV7-9 and TRBJ1-2; TCRdb reports TRBD1, a call that lacks DNA to check it against. The CDR3 runs 14 residues. From germline, CDR1 is SEHNR and CDR2 FQNEAQ (reference sequence). The CDR3 loop reads CASSGLGGPISYTF.

V gene TRBV29-1 combines with J gene TRBJ2-7; TCRdb designates TRBD1, a call that cannot be tested without DNA. This CDR3 region has 14 residues. Germline CDR1 and CDR2: SQVTM and ANQGSEA. CDR3 region: CSAYPLNRGYEQYF.

J is TRBJ2-7 and V is TRBV11-2. CDR3 length: 15 residues. Germline CDR1 reads SGHAT; CDR2 reads FQNNGV. The CDR3 loop reads CASSLGFSRSYEQYF.

This sequence joins TRBV11-1 and TRBJ2-2. Germline V lookup: CDR1 SGHAT, CDR2 FQDESV (reference sequence). CDR3 length equals 11 residues. The CDR3 protein is CASSKTGELFF. The whole variable domain, remainder taken from reference TRBV11-1 and TRBJ2-2, is EAEVAQSPRYKITEKSQAVAFWCDPISGHATLYWYRQILGQGPELLVQFQDESVVDDSQLPKDRFSAERLKGVDSTLKIQPAELGDSAMYLCASSKTGELFFGEGSRLTVL.

Here the CDR3 reads CASRGQTDTQYF. This rearrangement joins TRBV7-9 to TRBJ2-3; TCRdb returns TRBD1, unconfirmable since there is no DNA. The germline V gene has CDR1 SEHNR and CDR2 FQNEAQ (reference sequence). The CDR3 sequence is 12 residues long.

The chain employs TRBV20-1 and TRBJ2-7; TCRdb outputs TRBD1, but without DNA this stays unchecked. CDR3 length equals 18 residues. Looked up from germline, CDR1 is DFQATT and CDR2 is SNEGSKA (reference sequence). The CDR3 sequence: CSARDLTGGTTPTYEQYF.

The gene calls are TRBV28 and TRBJ2-7; the TCRdb call, TRBD1, lacks DNA for checking. In germline, CDR1 is MDHEN, CDR2 SYDVKM. The CDR3 spans 15 residues. Here the CDR3 reads CASSLEQGLSYEQYF. The whole variable domain, remainder taken from reference TRBV28 and TRBJ2-7, is DVKVTQSSRYLVKRTGEKVFLECVQDMDHENMFWYRQDPGLGLRLIYFSYDVKMKEKGDIPEGYSVSREKKERFSLILESASTNQTSMYLCASSLEQGLSYEQYFGPGTRLTVT.

The chain combines TRBV12-3 or TRBV12-4 with TRBJ1-1. This CDR3 region has 14 residues. CDR3 protein: CASSWVAGNTEAFF.

V gene TRBV9 combines with J gene TRBJ1-1; the D gene TCRdb calls, TRBD1, cannot be checked with no DNA. There are 14 residues in the CDR3. Germline V CDR1 and CDR2: SGDLS, YYNGEE. The CDR3 region is CASSVRDREAEAFF.

This chain joins TRBV28 and TRBJ1-5; the TCRdb D gene call, TRBD1, has no DNA to confirm it. The CDR3 spans 15 residues. Germline CDR1 is MDHEN and CDR2 is SYDVKM. The CDR3 protein is CASSLLRQKHQPQHF.

The chain couples TRBV20-1 to TRBJ2-7; no DNA is available, so the TRBD2 call from TCRdb remains unchecked. CDR3 length: 15 residues. Germline CDR1 is DFQATT and CDR2 is SNEGSKA (reference sequence). The chain's CDR3 is CSARDTETSGYEQYF.

This chain links TRBV27 with TRBJ1-1. The CDR3 runs 15 residues. Germline loops: CDR1 MNHEY, CDR2 SMNVEV (reference sequence). Here the CDR3 reads CASRKPGHRNTEAFF.

This chain uses TRBV5-1 with TRBJ2-7; TCRdb gives TRBD1 as the D gene, but with no DNA this cannot be confirmed. The V gene's germline CDR1 is SGHRS and CDR2 YFSETQ. This CDR3 has 14 amino acids. CDR3 in amino acids: CASGLWTGDYEQYF. Combining the CDR3 with reference TRBV5-1 and TRBJ2-7 gives the whole variable domain KAGVTQTPRYLIKTRGQQVTLSCSPISGHRSVSWYQQTPGQGLQFLFEYFSETQRNKGNFPGRFSGRQFSNSRSEMNVSTLELGDSALYLCASGLWTGDYEQYFGPGTRLTVT.